Below are 29 T cell receptor beta chains sequenced from a single sample in a study of Ad26.COV2.S vaccination and SARS-CoV-2 variants. The protocol was immunoSEQ multiplex PCR, while the TCRdb copy is restricted to in-frame clones and leaves out a portion. The data show about 480,000 clones, 70% to 90% seen once. Noted treatment: roughly 20 received Ad26.COV2.S at low or high dose, single or two shots; several received placebo; per-sample allocation not given. Sampling occurred on day 63 after the first vaccine or placebo injection. This material consisted of peripheral blood, taken in a trial of Ad26.COV2.S vaccine versus placebo. The receptors were sampled from a person between 18 and 65 years old who received the Ad26.COV2.S COVID-19 vaccine or a placebo.

V is TRBV15 and J is TRBJ2-7; the D call may be TRBD1 or TRBD2 (5 bases each). The germline V and J ends were trimmed by 1 base and 0 bases, with 16 bases remaining between them. The CDR3 runs 17 residues. The V gene's germline CDR1 is LNHNV and CDR2 YYDKDF (reference sequence). The CDR3 spells CATSRGPGRGSSYEQYF. CDR3 nucleotide sequence: TGTGCCACCAGCAGAGGACCGGGACGAGGGAGCTCCTACGAGCAGTACTTC.

This clone was found once. This chain links TRBV2 with TRBJ1-1; the match to TRBD1 covers 7 bases. The CDR3 has 12 amino acids. V lost 7 bases and J lost 5; bases outside the gene matches: 4. The germline gives CDR1 SNHLY, CDR2 FYNNEI. CDR3 sequence: CASNQGGTEAFF. Written as DNA, the CDR3 is TGTGCCAGCAACCAGGGGGGGACTGAAGCTTTCTTT. Using reference TRBV2 and TRBJ1-1 for the parts outside the CDR3, the full variable domain is EPEVTQTPSHQVTQMGQEVILRCVPISNHLYFYWYRQILGQKVEFLVSFYNNEISEKSEIFDDQFSVERPDGSNFTLKIRSTKLEDSAMYFCASNQGGTEAFFGQGTRLTVV.

This clone has just a few counts. This sample also contains other DNA sequences that code for the same CDR3. The chain recombines TRBV19 with TRBJ1-1; TRBD1 is a possible D gene (5 bases). Germline V lookup: CDR1 LNHDA, CDR2 SQIVND (reference sequence). This CDR3 has 13 residues. With 6 bases removed from V and 2 bases from J, the gap between germline ends came to 10 bases. The CDR3 sequence: CASSDTGNTEAFF. The CDR3 DNA reads as TGTGCCAGTAGCGATACAGGTAACACTGAAGCTTTCTTT.

This chain connects TRBV28 to TRBJ2-2; D remains unclear. In germline, CDR1 is MDHEN, CDR2 SYDVKM. The CDR3 contains 17 residues. V lost 7 bases to trimming and J lost 4 bases, with 22 bases between them. The CDR3 DNA sequence: TGTGCCAGCACCCGGAGTCCCGCCACGACCACCACCGGGGAGCTGTTTTTT. It yields the protein CASTRSPATTTTGELFF.

The V and J genes are TRBV7-2 and TRBJ1-2, with D perhaps matching TRBD1 (6 bases). V was cut by 5 bases and J by 0 bases, with 13 bases left in between. The germline gives CDR1 SGHTA, CDR2 FQGNSA. CDR3 length equals 15 residues. The CDR3 DNA reads TGTGCCAGCAGCGGAGGACGGACAGCTAACTATGGCTACACCTTC. The encoded protein is CASSGGRTANYGYTF.

V and J are TRBV2 and TRBJ2-7, with 7 bases matching TRBD1. CDR1 is SNHLY and CDR2 is FYNNEI in the germline V gene. The CDR3 extends over 17 amino acids. V shed 7 bases, J shed 2 bases, and the junction held 17 bases outside the gene matches. CDR3 sequence (DNA): TGTGCCAGCATCAGGGGCGCCTCGACAGGGATGGCCTACGAGCAGTACTTC. Residues: CASIRGASTGMAYEQYF. The full variable domain, in which reference TRBV2 and TRBJ2-7 provide the parts outside the CDR3, is EPEVTQTPSHQVTQMGQEVILRCVPISNHLYFYWYRQILGQKVEFLVSFYNNEISEKSEIFDDQFSVERPDGSNFTLKIRSTKLEDSAMYFCASIRGASTGMAYEQYFGPGTRLTVT.

The chain is built from TRBV5-1 and TRBJ2-3; 12 bases are shared with TRBD2. The V and J ends lost 7 bases and 5 bases, in that order; junction bases with no gene match: 8. The CDR3 has 15 residues. Germline V gene sequence: CDR1 SGHRS, CDR2 YFSETQ. CDR3 protein: CASGLTSGRLDTQYF. Written as DNA, the CDR3 is TGCGCCAGCGGACTGACTAGCGGGAGACTAGATACGCAGTATTTT.

This chain uses TRBV5-6 with TRBJ2-3; D unclear. Germline lookup yields CDR1 SGHDT and CDR2 YYEEEE. Between the trimmed V and J ends, which lost 6 bases and 0 bases, there was a span of 8 bases. This CDR3 contains 13 residues. In DNA form, the CDR3 reads TGTGCCAGCACTGGCAGGAGCACAGATACGCAGTATTTT. This codes for CASTGRSTDTQYF.

The V gene is TRBV7-2, the J gene TRBJ2-5; D unresolved. V shed 3 bases and J shed 6 bases, with 14 bases lying between them. The germline V gene has CDR1 SGHTA and CDR2 FQGNSA. The CDR3 consists of 14 residues. CDR3 sequence: CASSFGNVGKTQYF. The CDR3, as DNA: TGTGCCAGCAGCTTTGGTAACGTTGGAAAGACCCAGTACTTC.

The CDR3 DNA is TGTGCCAGCAGCGTAGCTCAAGGGTACAATGAGCAGTTCTTC. It specifies CASSVAQGYNEQFF. The chain couples TRBV9 to TRBJ2-1; D ambiguous. V lost 0 bases, J lost 4 bases, and 8 bases lay in between. CDR1 SGDLS and CDR2 YYNGEE come from the germline V gene. This CDR3 spans 14 amino acids.

The CDR3 protein is CATSSQGGDQPQHF. In DNA form, the CDR3 reads TGTGCCACCAGCAGTCAAGGCGGGGATCAGCCCCAGCATTTT. V is TRBV15 and J is TRBJ1-5, with D hard to call. The germline gives CDR1 LNHNV, CDR2 YYDKDF (reference sequence). Trimming shortened V by 3 bases and J by 5 bases, and 11 bases separated the two germline ends. The length of the CDR3 is 14 residues. Using reference TRBV15 and TRBJ1-5 for the parts outside the CDR3, the full variable domain is DAMVIQNPRYQVTQFGKPVTLSCSQTLNHNVMYWYQQKSSQAPKLLFHYYDKDFNNEADTPDNFQSRRPNTSFCFLDIRSPGLGDTAMYLCATSSQGGDQPQHFGDGTRLSIL.

This clone was seen only a few times. The chain combines TRBV19 with TRBJ1-3; TRBD1 agrees at 11 bases. V was clipped by 7 bases and J by 0 bases; unmatched bases: 5. CDR1 and CDR2 from the germline V gene are LNHDA and SQIVND (reference sequence). The CDR3 sequence is 16 residues long. The CDR3 protein is CASTSDRGLSGNTIYF. The DNA of the CDR3 is TGTGCCAGTACCTCGGACAGGGGGCTCTCTGGAAACACCATATATTTT.

The chain links TRBV6-5 to TRBJ1-3; 8 positions agree with TRBD1. The germline V gene encodes CDR1 MNHEY and CDR2 SVGAGI. The J segment lost 5 bases and the V segment lost 7 bases, leaving 10 bases of the junction unmatched. The CDR3 spans 15 residues. CDR3 sequence (DNA): TGTGCCAGCATCGAACACCGGACAGGGAGAAACACCATATATTTT. It yields the protein CASIEHRTGRNTIYF.

Many counts were recorded for this clone. The rearrangement joins TRBV6-1 to TRBJ1-4; TRBD1 matches at 7 bases. Trimming removed 1 base from V and 1 base from J; junction bases left unmatched: 6. The CDR3 has 17 amino acids. Germline V CDR1 and CDR2: MNHNS, SASEGT. The CDR3 loop is CASSEVQGVGTNEKLFF. The CDR3 bases are TGTGCCAGCAGTGAAGTTCAGGGGGTAGGAACTAATGAAAAACTGTTTTTT.

The chain uses TRBV5-6 and TRBJ2-7, with D possibly matching TRBD2 (6 bases). CDR3 length: 14 residues. CDR1 SGHDT and CDR2 YYEEEE come from the germline V gene. Trimming left V 3 bases short and J 4 bases short, with 14 bases between. The CDR3 spells CASSSSGRNYEQYF. For the CDR3, the DNA is TGTGCCAGCAGCTCCTCCGGGAGAAATTACGAGCAGTACTTC.

V is TRBV4-2 and J is TRBJ1-3; the D is unclear. The CDR3 runs 17 residues. Trimming left V 0 bases short and J 2 bases short, with 14 bases between. The germline gives CDR1 LGHNA, CDR2 YNFKEQ. The chain's CDR3 is CASSQDLRRRTGNTIYF. The DNA of the CDR3 is TGTGCCAGCAGCCAAGATTTACGGAGGCGAACTGGAAACACCATATATTTT.

This clone has more than one count but fewer than ten. The rearrangement joins TRBV6-5 to TRBJ1-5; D uncertain. The V gene lost 6 bases and the J gene lost 5 bases, with 11 bases spanning the gap. The CDR3 is made up of 13 amino acids. The germline CDR1 and CDR2 sequences are MNHEY and SVGAGI. In nucleotides, the CDR3 is TGTGCCAGCAGGGAGGCCAGCGATCAGCCCCAGCATTTT. Its protein product is CASREASDQPQHF.

This chain joins TRBV5-5 and TRBJ1-5, with TRBD1 matching over 9 bases. Per germline, CDR1 SGHKS and CDR2 YYEKEE (reference sequence). With V trimmed by 5 bases and J by 11 bases, 17 bases remained unmatched. CDR3 length equals 16 residues. In DNA, the CDR3 is TGTGCCAGCAGTCGGGGACAGGGTACCGGGGTCGGGGCCCAGCATTTT. This gives the protein CASSRGQGTGVGAQHF. Looking up the rest from reference TRBV5-5 and TRBJ1-5 gives the full variable domain: DAGVTQSPTHLIKTRGQQVTLRCSPISGHKSVSWYQQVLGQGPQFIFQYYEKEERGRGNFPDRFSARQFPNYSSELNVNALLLGDSALYLCASSRGQGTGVGAQHFGDGTRLSIL.

J is TRBJ1-5 and V is TRBV30; TRBD1 might be the D (6 bases). The germline gives CDR1 GTSNPN, CDR2 SVGIG (reference sequence). V gave up 3 bases and J gave up 4 bases, with 16 bases separating them. The CDR3 is 15 residues long. CDR3 sequence: CAWSTPGGGNQPQHF. CDR3 in DNA: TGTGCCTGGAGCACCCCGGGAGGGGGAAATCAGCCCCAGCATTTT.

This chain links TRBV29-1 with TRBJ2-2, with a possible D match to TRBD1 (5 bases). The CDR3 extends over 15 amino acids. Germline CDR1 reads SQVTM; CDR2 reads ANQGSEA. Trimming stripped 7 bases from V and 1 base from J, with 16 bases between. CDR3 protein: CSASVGAGNTGELFF. As DNA, the CDR3 is TGCAGCGCCTCAGTAGGGGCAGGGAACACCGGGGAGCTGTTTTTT.

The chain joins TRBV19 to TRBJ2-5, with D possibly being TRBD1 (7 bases). V lost 6 bases and J lost 6, with 17 bases in between. Germline CDR1 is LNHDA and CDR2 is SQIVND (reference sequence). This CDR3 spans 14 amino acids. CDR3 bases: TGTGCCAGTAGCCCAGGGGGGCTCGGGAAGACCCAGTACTTC. Protein sequence: CASSPGGLGKTQYF.

The V call is TRBV5-1, the J call TRBJ2-3; 10 bases fit TRBD2. The V and J ends lost 2 bases and 5 bases, in that order; junction bases with no gene match: 5. The CDR3 runs 15 residues. The germline V gene has CDR1 SGHRS and CDR2 YFSETQ. The CDR3 here is CASSLLAGRGDTQYF. The CDR3 DNA sequence: TGCGCCAGCAGCTTACTAGCGGGACGGGGAGATACGCAGTATTTT.

The rearrangement joins TRBV2 to TRBJ2-2; D remains unclear. Germline loops: CDR1 SNHLY, CDR2 FYNNEI. V lost 7 bases, J lost 5 bases, and 14 bases lay in between. This CDR3 is 14 amino acids long. DNA for the CDR3: TGTGCCAGCATGGTCAGCCCCAGAACCGGGGAGCTGTTTTTT. It is translated as CASMVSPRTGELFF.

This clone was recorded a few times. This CDR3 is missing its conserved last phenylalanine or tryptophan, likely due to a read error. The limits of the CDR3 on the DNA are not certain, so only TCRdb's listed CDR3 is given. The chain joins TRBV23-1 to TRBJ2-4; TRBD2, the table's D call, was not compared with the DNA. TRBV23-1 is known as an ORF, though its function is uncertain. The length of the CDR3 is 13 amino acids, counting both ends. The CDR3 spells CAIPPLGRDKYAH.

The chain joins TRBV5-8 to TRBJ2-3; D is possibly TRBD1 (6 bases). The CDR3 totals 18 residues. Trimming shortened V by 0 bases and J by 0 bases, and 17 bases separated the two germline ends. Germline CDR1 SGHTS, CDR2 YDEGEE. In DNA, the CDR3 is TGTGCCAGCAGCTTGGGGGGACACCTCCGTTCTAGCACAGATACGCAGTATTTT. Its translation is CASSLGGHLRSSTDTQYF.

This chain links TRBV2 with TRBJ1-6, with 9 bases lining up with TRBD1. The CDR3 sequence is 16 residues long. The V and J ends lost 5 bases and 7 bases, in that order; junction bases with no gene match: 9. In germline, CDR1 is SNHLY, CDR2 FYNNEI. The CDR3 sequence is CASSIGNRGRNSPLHF. CDR3 bases: TGTGCCAGCAGTATCGGAAACAGGGGGCGAAATTCACCCCTCCACTTT.

J is TRBJ1-6 and V is TRBV9; unclear D gene. CDR3 length equals 13 residues. Germline assignment: CDR1 SGDLS and CDR2 YYNGEE. Between the trimmed V and J ends, which lost 4 bases and 10 bases, there was a span of 12 bases. The CDR3 protein is CASSPQLRSPLHF. The CDR3 nucleotides read TGTGCCAGCAGCCCTCAACTCCGCTCACCCCTCCACTTT.

This chain uses TRBV28 with TRBJ2-2; D possibly corresponds to TRBD2 (5 bases). Germline V CDR1 and CDR2: MDHEN, SYDVKM. The CDR3 consists of 15 residues. V was clipped by 7 bases and J by 6 bases, with 18 bases between them. The CDR3 region has the DNA TGTGCCAGCACCCTCTCCGGGCCGGGGTCCGGGGAGCTGTTTTTT. Its translation: CASTLSGPGSGELFF.

The gene calls are TRBV14 and TRBJ2-7, with D uncertain. CDR1 is SGHDN, CDR2 FVKESK, per germline. V lost 4 bases to trimming and J lost 2 bases, with 12 bases between them. This CDR3 contains 14 residues. CDR3 nucleotide sequence: TGTGCCAGCAGCCCAGCCGGGTCGACCTACGAGCAGTACTTC. Translating gives CASSPAGSTYEQYF.